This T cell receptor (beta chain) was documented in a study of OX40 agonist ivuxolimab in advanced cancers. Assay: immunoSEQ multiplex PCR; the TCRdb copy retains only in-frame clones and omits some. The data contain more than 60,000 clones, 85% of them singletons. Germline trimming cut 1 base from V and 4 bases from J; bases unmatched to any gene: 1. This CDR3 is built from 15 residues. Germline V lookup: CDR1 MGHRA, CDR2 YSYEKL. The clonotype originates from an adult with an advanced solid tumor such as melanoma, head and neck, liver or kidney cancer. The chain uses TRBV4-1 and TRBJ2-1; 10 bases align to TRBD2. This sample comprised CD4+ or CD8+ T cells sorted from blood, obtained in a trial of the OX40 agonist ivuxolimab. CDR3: CASSQGTSGYNEQFF. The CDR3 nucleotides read TGCGCCAGCAGCCAAGGGACTAGCGGATACAATGAGCAGTTCTTC.